The entry below describes one T cell receptor beta chain. Its antigen remains unknown. The sample belongs to a study of naive and memory T cell subsets. Study observations and caveats: Possibly reflecting memory cells re-expressing CD45RA, a few larger clonotypes occurred in naive repertoires, especially CD8.

V was clipped by 7 bases and J by 3 bases; unmatched bases: 15. Looked up from germline, CDR1 is MDHEN and CDR2 is SYDVKM. CDR3 length equals 17 residues. An equimolar mix of two oligonucleotides served as the beta constant-region primer for TRBC1 and TRBC2. Ligated cDNA was amplified by four rounds of PCR with nested alpha and beta constant-region primers and SP2. TCRdb used MiXCR to reprocess the UMI-ligation and nested PCR reads, holding one entry per CDR3 protein. Here the sample spans fewer than 150,000 distinct CDR3 sequences, approximately 18% being singletons. V and J are TRBV28 and TRBJ2-1; TRBD2 aligns across 7 bases. The sequence was collected from a human donor in good health. Sequenced: naive CD8+ T cells from blood. CDR3 DNA sequence: TGTGCCAGCACCTTAGGGTTCTCTAGCGGTTACTACAATGAGCAGTTCTTC. Translation gives CASTLGFSSGYYNEQFF.